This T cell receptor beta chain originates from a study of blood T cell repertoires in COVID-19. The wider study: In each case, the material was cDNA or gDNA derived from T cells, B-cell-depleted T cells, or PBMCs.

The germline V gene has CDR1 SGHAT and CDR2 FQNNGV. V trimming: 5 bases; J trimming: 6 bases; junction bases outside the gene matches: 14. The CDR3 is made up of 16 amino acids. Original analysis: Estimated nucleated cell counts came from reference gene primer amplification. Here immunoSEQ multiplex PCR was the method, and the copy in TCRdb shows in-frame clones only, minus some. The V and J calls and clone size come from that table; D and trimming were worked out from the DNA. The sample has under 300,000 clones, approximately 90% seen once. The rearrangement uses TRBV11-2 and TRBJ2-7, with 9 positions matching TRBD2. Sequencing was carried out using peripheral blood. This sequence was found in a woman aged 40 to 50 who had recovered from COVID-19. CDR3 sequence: CASSPRGSGSLGEQYF. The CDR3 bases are TGTGCCAGCAGCCCCCGGGGTAGCGGGAGTTTGGGCGAGCAGTACTTC.